A single sample gave rise to the 10 T cell receptor beta chains below, sequenced in a study of molecular identifiers for immune sequencing clone quantification. A single record per CDR3 protein comes from TCRdb applying MiXCR to the PCR reads. The sample contains about 68,000 distinct CDR3 sequences, about a sixth of which appear only once. The sequenced material came from naive CD8+ T cells from blood, with Jurkat cell RNA spiked in. This sample's subset: FACS-sorted CD8+CD4-CCR7+CD45RA+ naive T cells. These receptors came from a human donor in good health. Some libraries in this study had Jurkat cell RNA spiked in.

Note on this clonotype: With a much larger clone just one base away, this may be a read error. The CDR3 here is CASGEGLEQFF. The CDR3, as DNA: TGTGCCAGCGGCGAGGGACTTGAGCAGTTCTTC. The chain employs TRBV9 and TRBJ2-1; D may be TRBD2 (6 bases). The V end was cut by 7 bases, the J end by 9 bases, with 11 bases between. The CDR3 extends over 11 amino acids. Germline loops: CDR1 SGDLS, CDR2 YYNGEE.

In this sample, this clonotype turned up many times. The chain joins TRBV7-2 to TRBJ1-1; D ambiguous. Germline CDR1 and CDR2: SGHTA and FQGNSA. The CDR3 runs 14 residues. The V end lost 5 bases, the J end lost 4 bases, and 14 bases lay between the germline ends. The CDR3, as DNA: TGTGCCAGCAGCGCAACACCCGAACCCACTGAAGCTTTCTTT. Translating it yields CASSATPEPTEAFF.

The rearrangement links TRBV4-1 to TRBJ2-1; TRBD2 might be the D (5 bases). Germline loops: CDR1 MGHRA, CDR2 YSYEKL. There are 13 residues in the CDR3. The V gene lost 3 bases and the J gene lost 10 bases, with 13 bases spanning the gap. CDR3 bases: TGCGCCAGCAGCCAGTTACTAGTTAACGAGCAGTTCTTC. This gives the protein CASSQLLVNEQFF.

This clonotype showed up many times. V and J are TRBV7-9 and TRBJ2-3; D is possibly TRBD1 or TRBD2 (6 bases each). The germline gives CDR1 SEHNR, CDR2 FQNEAQ (reference sequence). The ends were cut back, 4 bases at V and 0 bases at J, with 26 bases in the middle. The CDR3 consists of 20 residues. This chain's CDR3 is CASSSPRGLLASKSTDTQYF. Written as DNA, the CDR3 is TGTGCCAGCAGCTCCCCCCGGGGGCTTTTAGCGAGCAAAAGCACAGATACGCAGTATTTT.

Of note for this clonotype: This may come from a read error, since a much larger clone is one base off. The chain couples TRBV7-7 to TRBJ2-3, with 12 positions matching TRBD2. Germline V lookup: CDR1 SSHAT, CDR2 FNYEAQ (reference sequence). The CDR3 sequence is 15 residues long. V was clipped by 8 bases and J by 5 bases; unmatched bases: 8. CDR3 in DNA: TGTGCCAGCGGCCAGACTAGCGGGAGCCTAGATACGCAGTATTTT. This encodes CASGQTSGSLDTQYF. The full variable domain, in which reference TRBV7-7 and TRBJ2-3 provide the parts outside the CDR3, is GAGVSQSPRYKVTKRGQDVTLRCDPISSHATLYWYQQALGQGPEFLTYFNYEAQPDKSGLPSDRFSAERPEGSISTLTIQRTEQRDSAMYRCASGQTSGSLDTQYFGPGTRLTVL.

For this clonotype: With a much larger clone just one base away, this may be a read error. The chain uses TRBV6-6 and TRBJ2-7; 12 nucleotides line up with TRBD1. The germline V gene encodes CDR1 MNHNY and CDR2 SVGAGI (reference sequence). The CDR3 runs 13 residues. CDR3: CASTGTGGREQHF. The CDR3 region has the DNA TGTGCCAGCACAGGGACAGGGGGCCGCGAGCAGCACTTC.

V and J are TRBV27 and TRBJ1-2, with 7 bases fitting TRBD1. The junction had 3 bases not matched to a gene; V was cut back by 0 bases and J by 8 bases. The CDR3 runs to 13 residues. The V gene's germline CDR1 is MNHEY and CDR2 SMNVEV (reference sequence). The CDR3 reads CASSLSGTAGYTF. CDR3 in DNA: TGTGCCAGCAGTTTATCGGGGACAGCCGGCTACACCTTC.

The table lists this clonotype with many counts. J is TRBJ2-1 and V is TRBV7-3, with D tentatively TRBD1 (6 bases). Trimming pared 1 base from V and 8 bases from J, leaving 21 bases between. Germline V gene sequence: CDR1 SGHTA, CDR2 FQGTGA. The CDR3 loop spans 17 amino acids. For the CDR3, the DNA is TGTGCCAGCAGCTTAAACTCTTTAAGAGGACAGACCGATGAGCAGTTCTTC. Amino acids: CASSLNSLRGQTDEQFF.

In this sample, this clonotype turned up many times. The J gene is TRBJ2-1, the V gene TRBV5-4; tentatively, D is TRBD2 (5 bases). The V end was cut by 0 bases, the J end by 6 bases, with 13 bases between. The CDR3 length is 15 residues. Germline V gives CDR1 SGHNT, CDR2 YYREEE (reference sequence). The DNA for the CDR3 is TGTGCCAGCAGCTTGGGGCTAGCCACCTCCAATGAGCAGTTCTTC. It specifies CASSLGLATSNEQFF.

The sample holds many counts of this clonotype. The chain links TRBV3-1 to TRBJ2-7; unclear D gene. CDR1 LGHDT and CDR2 YNNKEL come from the germline V gene (reference sequence). Trimming left V 4 bases short and J 2 bases short, with 6 bases between. This CDR3 comprises 12 residues. CDR3 protein: CASSPNTYEQYF. In DNA, the CDR3 is TGTGCCAGCAGCCCGAATACCTACGAGCAGTACTTC.